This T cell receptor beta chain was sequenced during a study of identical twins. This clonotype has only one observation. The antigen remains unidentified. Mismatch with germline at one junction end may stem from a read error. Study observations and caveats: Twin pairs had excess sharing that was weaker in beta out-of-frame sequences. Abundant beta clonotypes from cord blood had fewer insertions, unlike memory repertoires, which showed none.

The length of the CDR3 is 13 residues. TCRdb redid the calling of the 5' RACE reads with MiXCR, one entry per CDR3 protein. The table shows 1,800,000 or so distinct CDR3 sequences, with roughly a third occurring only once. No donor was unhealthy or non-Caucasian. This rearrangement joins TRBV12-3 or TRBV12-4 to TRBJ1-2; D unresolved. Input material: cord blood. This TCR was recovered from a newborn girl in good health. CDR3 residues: CASSFGVIYGHTF. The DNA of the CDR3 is TGTGCCAGCAGTTTTGGGGTTATCTATGGCCACACCTTC.